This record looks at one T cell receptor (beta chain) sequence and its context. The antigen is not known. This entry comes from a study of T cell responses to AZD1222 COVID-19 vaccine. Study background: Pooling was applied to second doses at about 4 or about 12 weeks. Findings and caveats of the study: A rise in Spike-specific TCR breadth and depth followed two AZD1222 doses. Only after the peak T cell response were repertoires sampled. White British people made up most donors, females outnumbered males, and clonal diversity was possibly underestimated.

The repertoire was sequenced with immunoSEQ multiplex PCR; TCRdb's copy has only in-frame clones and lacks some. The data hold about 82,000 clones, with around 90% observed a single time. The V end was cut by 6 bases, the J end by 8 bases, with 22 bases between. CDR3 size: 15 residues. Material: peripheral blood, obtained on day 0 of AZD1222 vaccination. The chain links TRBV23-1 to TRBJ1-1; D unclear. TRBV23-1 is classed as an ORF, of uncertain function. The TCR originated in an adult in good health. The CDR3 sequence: CASSHQSPRPIEAFF. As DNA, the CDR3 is TGCGCCAGCAGCCATCAAAGCCCCAGACCCATAGAAGCTTTCTTT.